The source of this T cell receptor beta chain is a study of T cells in Graves' hyperthyroidism and ophthalmopathy. The germline CDR1 and CDR2 sequences are KGHSH and LQKENI. The CDR3 covers 14 residues. With a duration under 2 months, the hyperthyroidism was newly diagnosed in patients aged 18 to 65. Patients were excluded because of uncontrolled infection, other autoimmune disease, pregnancy or lactation. This clonotype showed up many times. Its specificity is not known. A read error may account for a junction end that differs from germline. RNA transcripts provided the source from which TCR beta CDR3 regions were amplified. The HTBI primer set was used in a first-round RT-PCR of the TCR CDR3. TCRdb re-called the multiplex PCR reads through MiXCR, storing one row per CDR3 protein. Of about 400,000 distinct CDR3 sequences in the sample, 25% were seen once. Study findings and constraints: Blood also contained most expanded thyroid clonotypes above 0.001.

The TCR sequence derives from a man aged 50-60 years with Graves' hyperthyroidism. The rearrangement links TRBV18 to TRBJ1-1; TRBD1 agrees at 7 bases. Input material: blood. The CDR3: CASSPPGQTTEAFF. CDR3 sequence (DNA): TGTGCCAGCTCGCCACCGGGACAGACGACTGAAGCTTTCTTT.